The rows below give T cell receptor beta chains drawn from one sample of a study of OX40 agonist ivuxolimab in advanced cancers. The data were produced by immunoSEQ multiplex PCR, yet TCRdb's version contains in-frame clones alone and is incomplete. This sample has about 46,000 clones, with roughly 90% found just once. The sample was CD4+ or CD8+ T cells sorted from blood, taken in a trial of the OX40 agonist ivuxolimab. These receptors originate from an adult with an advanced solid tumor such as melanoma, head and neck, liver or kidney cancer. The CDR3 runs from the conserved cysteine through the conserved F or W. The order of the fields is J gene, clone size, D gene, V gene, CDR3 protein, CDR3 DNA. The D gene is left open where the match is weak. Not all rows give a size; the values are once, few, many and, for expanded clones, a class.

J gene: TRBJ1-5; clone size: -; D gene: -; V gene: TRBV28; CDR3 protein: CASSAGYSNSNQPQHF; CDR3 DNA: TGTGCCAGCAGTGCTGGGTACTCTAATAGCAATCAGCCCCAGCATTTT
J gene: TRBJ2-1; clone size: -; D gene: -; V gene: TRBV4-2; CDR3 protein: CASSPDGSDYNEQFF; CDR3 DNA: TGTGCCAGCAGCCCCGACGGGAGTGATTACAATGAGCAGTTCTTC
J gene: TRBJ2-2; clone size: -; D gene: -; V gene: TRBV28; CDR3 protein: CASLGYGVRATGELFF; CDR3 DNA: TGTGCCAGCTTAGGGTACGGGGTTCGTGCCACCGGGGAGCTGTTTTTT
J gene: TRBJ1-5; clone size: -; D gene: -; V gene: TRBV28; CDR3 protein: CASSFLFGRSSNQPQHF; CDR3 DNA: TGTGCCAGCAGTTTCTTATTCGGCAGGTCCAGCAATCAGCCCCAGCATTTT
J gene: TRBJ2-7; clone size: -; D gene: TRBD1; V gene: TRBV9; CDR3 protein: CASSPGQEPYEQYF; CDR3 DNA: TGTGCCAGCAGCCCCGGACAGGAGCCCTACGAGCAGTACTTC
J gene: TRBJ1-1; clone size: -; D gene: -; V gene: TRBV6-5; CDR3 protein: CASIGGTEAFF; CDR3 DNA: TGTGCCAGCATTGGTGGCACTGAAGCTTTCTTT
J gene: TRBJ1-1; clone size: few; D gene: TRBD1; V gene: TRBV28; CDR3 protein: CASSPIGQGSEAFF; CDR3 DNA: TGTGCCAGCAGTCCTATCGGACAGGGGTCTGAAGCTTTCTTT
J gene: TRBJ1-3; clone size: -; D gene: TRBD1; V gene: TRBV13; CDR3 protein: CASRAGGLIGNTIYF; CDR3 DNA: TGTGCCAGCAGGGCAGGGGGCCTAATAGGAAACACCATATATTTT
J gene: TRBJ2-1; clone size: -; D gene: TRBD1; V gene: TRBV30; CDR3 protein: CAWSVGQGARDEQFF; CDR3 DNA: TGTGCCTGGAGTGTAGGGCAGGGGGCTAGAGATGAGCAGTTCTTC
J gene: TRBJ1-4; clone size: -; D gene: -; V gene: TRBV7-9; CDR3 protein: CASSGGAQATNEKLFF; CDR3 DNA: TGTGCCAGCAGTGGGGGGGCCCAAGCAACTAATGAAAAACTGTTTTTT
J gene: TRBJ2-3; clone size: -; D gene: TRBD1; V gene: TRBV6-1; CDR3 protein: CASSEEDRSTDTQYF; CDR3 DNA: TGTGCCAGCAGTGAAGAGGACAGGAGCACAGATACGCAGTATTTT
J gene: TRBJ2-5; clone size: -; D gene: -; V gene: TRBV19; CDR3 protein: CASSGVTADEATQYF; CDR3 DNA: TGTGCCAGTAGTGGGGTGACAGCCGATGAGGCGACCCAGTACTTC
J gene: TRBJ2-5; clone size: -; D gene: -; V gene: TRBV12-2; CDR3 protein: CASRLVETQYF; CDR3 DNA: TGTGCAAGTCGCTTGGTGGAGACCCAGTACTTC
J gene: TRBJ2-3; clone size: -; D gene: TRBD1; V gene: TRBV7-8; CDR3 protein: CASSSPDREPNTDTQYF; CDR3 DNA: TGTGCCAGCAGCTCCCCGGACAGGGAACCTAACACAGATACGCAGTATTTT
J gene: TRBJ2-7; clone size: once; D gene: -; V gene: TRBV5-6; CDR3 protein: CASTRDNSYEQYF; CDR3 DNA: TGTGCCAGCACCCGGGACAACTCCTACGAGCAGTACTTC
J gene: TRBJ1-2; clone size: -; D gene: -; V gene: TRBV25-1; CDR3 protein: CASSELAGYGYTF; CDR3 DNA: TGTGCCAGCAGTGAATTAGCGGGCTATGGCTACACCTTC
J gene: TRBJ2-7; clone size: -; D gene: TRBD1; V gene: TRBV7-9; CDR3 protein: CASSPSTGIGDEQYF; CDR3 DNA: TGTGCCAGCAGCCCTTCGACAGGGATCGGCGACGAGCAGTACTTC
J gene: TRBJ1-1; clone size: -; D gene: -; V gene: TRBV30; CDR3 protein: CAWSNGQPSEAFF; CDR3 DNA: TGTGCCTGGAGCAACGGGCAGCCCTCTGAAGCTTTCTTT
J gene: TRBJ1-2; clone size: -; D gene: TRBD1; V gene: TRBV5-4; CDR3 protein: CASSLQGAEGYTF; CDR3 DNA: TGTGCCAGCAGCTTGCAGGGGGCGGAGGGCTACACCTTC
J gene: TRBJ1-5; clone size: -; D gene: TRBD1; V gene: TRBV28; CDR3 protein: CASSKDRGFQPQHF; CDR3 DNA: TGTGCCAGCAGTAAGGACAGGGGGTTTCAGCCCCAGCATTTT
J gene: TRBJ1-5; clone size: -; D gene: -; V gene: TRBV27; CDR3 protein: CASSLYGRVTNQPQHF; CDR3 DNA: TGTGCCAGCAGTTTATATGGCAGGGTTACCAATCAGCCCCAGCATTTT
J gene: TRBJ1-5; clone size: -; D gene: -; V gene: TRBV19; CDR3 protein: CASRLDGPNQPQHF; CDR3 DNA: TGTGCCAGTAGGCTGGACGGACCTAATCAGCCCCAGCATTTT
J gene: TRBJ1-1; clone size: -; D gene: TRBD1; V gene: TRBV9; CDR3 protein: CASRHPSGTGDTEAFF; CDR3 DNA: TGTGCCAGCAGGCACCCCTCTGGGACAGGGGACACTGAAGCTTTCTTT
J gene: TRBJ2-7; clone size: -; D gene: TRBD2; V gene: TRBV5-6; CDR3 protein: CASSSTSSGASYEQYF; CDR3 DNA: TGTGCCAGCAGCTCCACCTCTAGCGGAGCCTCCTACGAGCAGTACTTC
J gene: TRBJ2-1; clone size: -; D gene: -; V gene: TRBV15; CDR3 protein: CATSREVRTRRDNEQFF; CDR3 DNA: TGTGCCACCAGCAGAGAAGTGAGGACCCGTCGGGACAATGAGCAGTTCTTC
J gene: TRBJ2-7; clone size: -; D gene: -; V gene: TRBV4-1; CDR3 protein: CASSLLPRGDYEQYF; CDR3 DNA: TGCGCCAGCAGCCTGCTACCGCGAGGAGACTACGAGCAGTACTTC
J gene: TRBJ2-1; clone size: -; D gene: -; V gene: TRBV27; CDR3 protein: CASSLSGITNEQFF; CDR3 DNA: TGTGCCAGCAGTTTATCTGGGATTACGAATGAGCAGTTCTTC
J gene: TRBJ2-2; clone size: -; D gene: TRBD1; V gene: TRBV6-1; CDR3 protein: CASSEEAGGGGELFF; CDR3 DNA: TGTGCCAGCAGTGAAGAGGCAGGGGGCGGCGGGGAGCTGTTTTTT
J gene: TRBJ2-3; clone size: -; D gene: TRBD1; V gene: TRBV9; CDR3 protein: CASSDGTGWSRTDTQYF; CDR3 DNA: TGTGCCAGCAGCGACGGGACAGGGTGGTCGCGCACAGATACGCAGTATTTT
J gene: TRBJ1-2; clone size: few; D gene: -; V gene: TRBV19; CDR3 protein: CASSPGGLYGYTF; CDR3 DNA: TGTGCCAGTAGCCCTGGAGGGCTTTATGGCTACACCTTC
J gene: TRBJ2-7; clone size: -; D gene: -; V gene: TRBV4-1; CDR3 protein: CASSQDPRQGYEQYF; CDR3 DNA: TGCGCCAGCAGCCAAGATCCCAGACAAGGCTACGAGCAGTACTTC
J gene: TRBJ2-7; clone size: -; D gene: -; V gene: TRBV7-9; CDR3 protein: CASSSKRSYEQYF; CDR3 DNA: TGTGCCAGCAGCTCCAAGCGGTCCTACGAGCAGTACTTC
J gene: TRBJ2-2; clone size: -; D gene: TRBD2; V gene: TRBV19; CDR3 protein: CASSPGLAGGRGRAGELFF; CDR3 DNA: TGTGCCAGTAGTCCGGGACTAGCGGGGGGCCGGGGTCGGGCCGGGGAGCTGTTTTTT
J gene: TRBJ1-1; clone size: -; D gene: -; V gene: TRBV5-1; CDR3 protein: CASSLFQGMNTEAFF; CDR3 DNA: TGCGCCAGCAGCTTGTTTCAGGGGATGAACACTGAAGCTTTCTTT
J gene: TRBJ1-5; clone size: -; D gene: TRBD1; V gene: TRBV10-3; CDR3 protein: CAISETGGNQPQHF; CDR3 DNA: TGTGCCATCAGTGAGACAGGGGGCAATCAGCCCCAGCATTTT
J gene: TRBJ2-7; clone size: -; D gene: TRBD2; V gene: TRBV7-8; CDR3 protein: CASRGGPRGEYEQYF; CDR3 DNA: TGTGCCAGCAGGGGTGGGCCGCGGGGGGAGTACGAGCAGTACTTC
J gene: TRBJ2-3; clone size: -; D gene: -; V gene: TRBV6-6; CDR3 protein: CASSTSGSTDTQYF; CDR3 DNA: TGTGCCAGCAGCACCAGCGGGAGCACAGATACGCAGTATTTT